Listed here are 9 T cell receptor beta chains from one sample, sequenced in a study of shared clonotypes between healthy human individuals. Assay: immunoSEQ multiplex PCR; the TCRdb copy retains only in-frame clones and omits some. The table has 2,500,000 or so clones, roughly 92% seen once. Specimen: naive CD4+ T cells from PBMCs. Subset indicated: CD45RA+ positively selected. The receptors here all came from a man aged 18 to 35 in good health. Some clones in this sample may be carry-over from other donors' samples.

This rearrangement joins TRBV7-3 to TRBJ2-6; a possible D gene is TRBD2 (6 bases). This CDR3 comprises 17 residues. Germline CDR1 is SGHTA and CDR2 is FQGTGA. Trimming shortened V by 4 bases and J by 0 bases, and 13 bases separated the two germline ends. The CDR3 sequence is CASSWRDSSSGANVLTF. DNA of the CDR3: TGTGCCAGCAGCTGGCGGGACTCGAGCTCTGGGGCCAACGTCCTGACTTTC. The whole variable domain, remainder taken from reference TRBV7-3 and TRBJ2-6, is GAGVSQTPSNKVTEKGKYVELRCDPISGHTALYWYRQSLGQGPEFLIYFQGTGAADDSGLPNDRFFAVRPEGSVSTLKIQRTERGDSAVYLCASSWRDSSSGANVLTFGAGSRLTVL.

This chain links TRBV30 with TRBJ1-2; D is perhaps TRBD1 (5 bases). V gave up 4 bases and J gave up 3 bases, with 18 bases separating them. The CDR3 runs 15 residues. Germline lookup yields CDR1 GTSNPN and CDR2 SVGIG (reference sequence). CDR3 amino acids: CAWTRAGPADYGYTF. DNA for the CDR3: TGTGCCTGGACTAGAGCGGGACCGGCTGACTATGGCTACACCTTC.

The gene calls are TRBV19 and TRBJ2-1; D is ambiguous. The CDR3 is 10 residues long. V was trimmed by 10 bases and J by 8 bases, leaving 9 bases between them. The germline gives CDR1 LNHDA, CDR2 SQIVND (reference sequence). CDR3 DNA: TGTGCCATCCATCGCGATGAGCAGTTCTTC. Residues: CAIHRDEQFF.

The rearrangement links TRBV13 to TRBJ2-1; D unresolved. This CDR3 is 16 amino acids long. V gave up 2 bases and J gave up 1 base, with 12 bases separating them. Germline assignment: CDR1 PRHDT and CDR2 FYEKMQ (reference sequence). The CDR3, as DNA: TGTGCCAGCAGCTTATTCCTGGAATATTCCTACAATGAGCAGTTCTTC. Protein sequence: CASSLFLEYSYNEQFF.

This clone appeared a single time. The genes are TRBV28 and TRBJ1-2; 7 bases align to TRBD1. Trimming removed 6 bases from V and 7 bases from J; junction bases left unmatched: 14. Germline CDR1 and CDR2: MDHEN and SYDVKM. This CDR3 is built from 15 residues. The CDR3 DNA sequence: TGTGCCAGCAGGAAACCAACAGGGGCCTTCGGTGGCTACACCTTC. Translation gives CASRKPTGAFGGYTF.

V and J are TRBV10-3 and TRBJ1-2, with D unresolved. CDR3 length: 15 amino acids. Germline CDR1 is ENHRY and CDR2 is SYGVKD. Trimming removed 5 bases at V and 4 bases at J, with 17 bases between. For the CDR3, the DNA is TGTGCCATCAGTCCGGGCCAAGGAAAGTCCTATGGCTACACCTTC. It encodes CAISPGQGKSYGYTF.

Many counts were recorded for this clone. V is TRBV30 and J is TRBJ2-1; 7 bases agree with TRBD2. The CDR3 length is 12 residues. Losses at the gene ends were 0 bases for V and 10 bases for J; bases not matched to a gene: 3. Germline CDR1 reads GTSNPN; CDR2 reads SVGIG (reference sequence). CDR3 amino acids: CAWSVRGSEQFF. In DNA, the CDR3 is TGTGCCTGGAGTGTACGCGGGAGCGAGCAGTTCTTC.

About this clone itself: This same CDR3 is encoded by further DNA sequences in the sample. V usage is TRBV6-1 and J usage is TRBJ2-7; D is ambiguous. There are 12 residues in the CDR3. Germline CDR1 and CDR2: MNHNS and SASEGT. The ends were cut back, 6 bases at V and 3 bases at J, with 9 bases in the middle. CDR3 DNA: TGTGCCAGCAGCCCCACCGGCTACGAGCAGTACTTC. Its protein is CASSPTGYEQYF.

V is TRBV5-1 and J is TRBJ2-5; 7 bases are a match to TRBD1. CDR3 length equals 15 residues. From germline, CDR1 is SGHRS and CDR2 YFSETQ. J gave up 2 bases and V 2 bases, and 6 bases lay outside the gene matches. This CDR3 is CASSFLLTGQETQYF. DNA of the CDR3: TGCGCCAGCAGCTTCTTACTGACAGGGCAAGAGACCCAGTACTTC. Based on the CDR3 plus reference TRBV5-1 and TRBJ2-5, the full variable domain is KAGVTQTPRYLIKTRGQQVTLSCSPISGHRSVSWYQQTPGQGLQFLFEYFSETQRNKGNFPGRFSGRQFSNSRSEMNVSTLELGDSALYLCASSFLLTGQETQYFGPGTRLLVL.